This T cell receptor (beta chain) appears in the sequencing data of a study of blood T cell repertoires in COVID-19. Study context: Samples taken during acute and convalescent COVID-19 were collected in the United States, Italy and Spain. Sources were T cells, B-cell-depleted T cells, or PBMCs; the material itself was cDNA or gDNA.

Germline V gene sequence: CDR1 SGHTA, CDR2 FQGNSA. The CDR3 has 17 residues. J lost 7 bases, V lost 1 base, and 12 bases had no gene match. The Seattle patients, enrolled during active infection, were followed longitudinally. Per the study methods: Amplification from reference gene primers served as the basis for estimated nucleated cell counts. Sequenced by immunoSEQ multiplex PCR; TCRdb stores in-frame clones only, minus some. That table supplies the V and J calls and clone size; D and trimming were determined from the DNA. Of 350,000 or so clones listed, roughly 89% were seen once; the top ten hold 3% to 4.5%.

Source material: peripheral blood. The sequence came from a woman aged 60 to 75 with COVID-19, enrolled during active disease. The chain combines TRBV7-2 with TRBJ2-1; 8 nucleotides agree with TRBD1. The CDR3 protein is CASSLGSRGQKGNEQFF. The CDR3 nucleotides read TGTGCCAGCAGCTTAGGAAGCAGGGGGCAAAAGGGAAATGAGCAGTTCTTC.